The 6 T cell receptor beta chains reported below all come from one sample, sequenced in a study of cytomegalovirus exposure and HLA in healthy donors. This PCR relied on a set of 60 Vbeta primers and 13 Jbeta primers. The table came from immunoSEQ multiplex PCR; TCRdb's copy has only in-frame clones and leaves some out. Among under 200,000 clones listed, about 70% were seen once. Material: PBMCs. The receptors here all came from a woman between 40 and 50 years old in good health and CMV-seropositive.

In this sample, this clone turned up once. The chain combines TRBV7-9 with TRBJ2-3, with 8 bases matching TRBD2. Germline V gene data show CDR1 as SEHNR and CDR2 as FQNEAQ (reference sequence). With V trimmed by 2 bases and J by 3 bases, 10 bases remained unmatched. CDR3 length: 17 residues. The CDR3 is CASSLSYGGVQTDTQYF. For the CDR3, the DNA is TGTGCCAGCAGCTTATCTTACGGGGGGGTTCAAACAGATACGCAGTATTTT.

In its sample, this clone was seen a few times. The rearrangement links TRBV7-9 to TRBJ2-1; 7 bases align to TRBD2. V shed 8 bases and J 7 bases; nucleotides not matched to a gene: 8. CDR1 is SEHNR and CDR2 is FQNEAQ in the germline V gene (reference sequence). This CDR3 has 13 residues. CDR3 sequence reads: CASAGDPKNEQFF. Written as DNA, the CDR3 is TGTGCCAGCGCGGGAGATCCCAAGAATGAGCAGTTCTTC. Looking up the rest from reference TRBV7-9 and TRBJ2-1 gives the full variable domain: DTGVSQNPRHKITKRGQNVTFRCDPISEHNRLYWYRQTLGQGPEFLTYFQNEAQLEKSRLLSDRFSAERPKGSFSTLEIQRTEQGDSAMYLCASAGDPKNEQFFGPGTRLTVL.

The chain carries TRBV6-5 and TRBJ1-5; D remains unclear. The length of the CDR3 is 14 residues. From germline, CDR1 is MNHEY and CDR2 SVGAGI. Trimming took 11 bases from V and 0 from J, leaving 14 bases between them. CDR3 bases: TGTGCCGAGCAGGTGGTTAGTAGCAATCAGCCCCAGCATTTT. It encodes CAEQVVSSNQPQHF.

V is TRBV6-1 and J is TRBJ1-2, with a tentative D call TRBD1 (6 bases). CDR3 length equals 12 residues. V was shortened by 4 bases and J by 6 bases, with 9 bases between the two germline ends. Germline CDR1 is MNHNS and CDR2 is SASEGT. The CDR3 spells CASSVQGHGYTF. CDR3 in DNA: TGTGCCAGCAGTGTCCAGGGGCATGGCTACACCTTC.

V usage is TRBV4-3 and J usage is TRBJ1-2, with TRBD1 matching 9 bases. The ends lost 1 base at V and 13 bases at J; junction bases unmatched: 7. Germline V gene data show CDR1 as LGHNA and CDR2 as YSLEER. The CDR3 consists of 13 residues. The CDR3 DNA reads TGCGCCAGCAGCCAAGGACAGGGGGACCCTTTCACCTTC. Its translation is CASSQGQGDPFTF.

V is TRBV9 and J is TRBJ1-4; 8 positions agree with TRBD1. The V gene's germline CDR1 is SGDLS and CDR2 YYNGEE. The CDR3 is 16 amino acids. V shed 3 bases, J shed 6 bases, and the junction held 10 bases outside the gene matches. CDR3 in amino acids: CASSAGAGGPDEKLFF. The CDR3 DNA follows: TGTGCCAGCAGCGCCGGCGCAGGGGGCCCTGATGAAAAACTGTTTTTT.